The subject of this entry is one T cell receptor beta chain. Its target antigen remains unknown. No base quality information exists; no much larger clone differs at one position. Preparation of the library involved the immunoSEQ multiplex PCR assay. DNA from the cultured and isolated CD4+ T cells underwent TCR beta CDR3 sequencing. On the authors' methods: Non-productive TCR sequences were removed, reads were trimmed to the CDR3 region, and CDR3s of at least 7 amino acids were retained. The MANAFEST web app was used to pick out antigen-specific clonotypes by comparing their expansion in peptide wells with that in reference cultures. Positive clones required FDR<0.05 expansion versus reference and all other wells, odds ratio above 5, and frequency above 0.1% in two replicate wells. Cross-reactive clonotypes were defined as significantly expanded in SARS-CoV-2 spike wells and in at least one common cold coronavirus spike condition. CDR3 similarity was assessed by Levenshtein distance using the stringdist R package, and unrooted trees were constructed with ape in R 3.6.1. Sourced from immuneACCESS, this table was stored by TCRdb with only in-frame sequences that have V and J called. A share of the clones is absent; for the studies checked, an unresolved V gene accounts for under half, and the remainder has no known explanation. D and trimming come from the DNA, and the V and J calls and clone size come from that table. Recorded for this sample are roughly 53,000 clones; roughly 79% of them occurred a single time. The ten top clones hold 6% of the sample.

To identify antigen-specific CD4+ T cell clonotypes by their expansion, the ViraFEST assay first stimulated PBMC with viral peptide pools and then applied TCR sequencing. After more than 9 days of culture, CD4+ T cells were isolated with the EasySep CD4+ T cell isolation kit. None of the healthy vaccine recipients had a prior SARS-CoV-2 infection, which was confirmed by nucleocapsid antibody tests that came back negative both before and after vaccination. About 2.1 million PBMC per well were cultured with approximately 10 ug/ml peptides in IMDM containing roughly 5% human AB serum, approximately 9.9 IU/ml IL-2 and gentamicin. On days 3 and 7, half of the culture medium was replaced with fresh IL-2-containing medium. Unless noted otherwise, every peptide stimulation condition was cultured in triplicate wells. PBMC were separated from whole blood using Ficoll-Paque Plus gradient centrifugation and were then either cryopreserved at -140C or used fresh. The overlapping peptide pools covered the spike proteins of SARS-CoV-2 as well as those of the common cold coronaviruses HCoV-NL63, HCoV-OC43 and HCoV-229E. Genomic DNA was extracted from cultured CD4+ T cells with the QIAamp micro DNA kit.

These data originate in a study of vaccination effects on CD4 cells after COVID-19 (dated by TCRdb to 2022 to 2024). At the level of the whole study: Each participant got two doses of an mRNA SARS-CoV-2 vaccine, either BNT162b2 or mRNA-1273. The study compared SARS-CoV-2 spike-specific CD4+ TCR repertoires before and after mRNA vaccination in COVID-19 convalescent patients and infection-naive vaccine recipients. The full study included some 10 COVID-19 convalescent patients and several SARS-CoV-2-naive healthy vaccine recipients. In the study, cultures from other donors were sequenced using the Oncomine TCR Beta short-read assay on an Illumina iSeq 100. On the study overall, not on this receptor specifically: In healthy vaccine recipients, vaccine-induced clones were almost all SARS-CoV-2 mono-reactive, with only 1 of 255 cross-reactive with common cold coronaviruses. Limitations of the study were the small number of convalescent patients and the absence of early post-infection timepoints. At late post-vaccination timepoints, both infection-induced and vaccine-induced clones showed marked clonal contraction, consistent with waning T cell responses.

Looking up the germline V gene yields CDR1 KGHDR and CDR2 SFDVKD. Trimming removed 6 bases from V and 4 bases from J; the gene matches leave 2 bases unexplained. The CDR3 sequence holds 13 residues, the cysteine and phenylalanine included. The read is trimmed to its CDR3 DNA, 39 bases read in frame from base 1. The sequenced sample was CD4+ T cells from PBMCs cultured with HCoV-OC43 spike peptides, obtained before COVID-19 vaccination. The sample's cell subset or site label is to be understood as: HCoV-OC43 spike overlapping peptide pool stimulation. This sequence uses TRBV24-1 and TRBJ2-5, with 9 junctional bases fitting TRBD1. This receptor was identified in a human donor who received a COVID-19 vaccine. The CDR3 region has the sequence CATSTGGRETQYF. At the DNA level, the sequence is TGTGCCACCAGTACAGGGGGCAGAGAGACCCAGTACTTC.